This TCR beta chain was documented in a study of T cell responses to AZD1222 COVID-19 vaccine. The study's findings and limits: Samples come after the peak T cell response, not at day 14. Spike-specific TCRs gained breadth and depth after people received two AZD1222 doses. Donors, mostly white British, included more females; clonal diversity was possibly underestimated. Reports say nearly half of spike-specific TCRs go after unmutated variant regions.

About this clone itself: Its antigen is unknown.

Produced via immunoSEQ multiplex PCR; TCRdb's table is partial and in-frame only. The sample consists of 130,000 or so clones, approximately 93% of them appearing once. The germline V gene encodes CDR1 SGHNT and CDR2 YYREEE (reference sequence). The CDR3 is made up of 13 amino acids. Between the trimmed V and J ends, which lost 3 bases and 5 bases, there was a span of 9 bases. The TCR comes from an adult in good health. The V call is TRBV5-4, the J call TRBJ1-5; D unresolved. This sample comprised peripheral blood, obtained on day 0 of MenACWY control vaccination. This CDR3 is CASSSAPDQPQHF. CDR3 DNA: TGTGCCAGCAGCTCGGCGCCTGATCAGCCCCAGCATTTT. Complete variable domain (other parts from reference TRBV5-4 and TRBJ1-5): ETGVTQSPTHLIKTRGQQVTLRCSSQSGHNTVSWYQQALGQGPQFIFQYYREEENGRGNFPPRFSGLQFPNYSSELNVNALELDDSALYLCASSSAPDQPQHFGDGTRLSIL.